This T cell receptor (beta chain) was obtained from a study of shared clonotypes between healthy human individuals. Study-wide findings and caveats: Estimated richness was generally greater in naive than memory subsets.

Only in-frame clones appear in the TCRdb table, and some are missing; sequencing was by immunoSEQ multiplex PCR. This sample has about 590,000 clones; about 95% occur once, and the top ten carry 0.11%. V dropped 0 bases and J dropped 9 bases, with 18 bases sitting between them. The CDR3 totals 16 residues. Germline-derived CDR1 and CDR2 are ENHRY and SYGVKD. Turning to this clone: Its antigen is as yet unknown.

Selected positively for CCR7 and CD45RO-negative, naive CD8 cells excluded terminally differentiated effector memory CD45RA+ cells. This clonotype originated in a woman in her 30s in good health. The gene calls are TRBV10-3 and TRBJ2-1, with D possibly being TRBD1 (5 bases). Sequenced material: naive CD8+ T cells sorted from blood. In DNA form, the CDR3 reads TGTGCCATCAGTGAGTCCCCCATGGACACGCGCCGTGAGCAGTTCTTC. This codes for CAISESPMDTRREQFF.